This T cell receptor beta chain came from a study of CD8+ T cells in alopecia areata. General observations from the study: Sequencing of scalp samples also includes resident alphabeta T cells from normal skin. Affected scalp, especially in alopecia totalis/universalis, had a higher clonality than normal scalp did.

The investigators collected lesional scalp punch biopsies and peripheral blood from alopecia areata patients. Of note for this clone: Its cognate antigen is unknown. This specimen includes other DNA sequences encoding the same CDR3.

As the sequencing template, cDNA was produced by extracting RNA and reverse transcribing it. Assay used: immunoSEQ multiplex PCR; TCRdb lists only in-frame clones, some missing. Among roughly 32,000 clones, 62% were seen once, and the ten largest hold roughly 18%. The sequence derives from a human donor with alopecia areata. The sequenced sample was NKG2D-high CD8+ T cells sorted from blood.

The CDR3 coding sequence is TGCAGCGGGGGGGGGTCGTCAAGTCAGCAGTACTTC. It is translated as CSGGGSSSQQYF. The rearrangement joins TRBV29-1 to TRBJ2-7; 7 bases are shared with TRBD2. Germline V CDR1 and CDR2: SQVTM, ANQGSEA. The CDR3 contains 12 residues. After removal of 7 bases from V and 8 bases from J, the junction contained 11 bases not matched to a gene.